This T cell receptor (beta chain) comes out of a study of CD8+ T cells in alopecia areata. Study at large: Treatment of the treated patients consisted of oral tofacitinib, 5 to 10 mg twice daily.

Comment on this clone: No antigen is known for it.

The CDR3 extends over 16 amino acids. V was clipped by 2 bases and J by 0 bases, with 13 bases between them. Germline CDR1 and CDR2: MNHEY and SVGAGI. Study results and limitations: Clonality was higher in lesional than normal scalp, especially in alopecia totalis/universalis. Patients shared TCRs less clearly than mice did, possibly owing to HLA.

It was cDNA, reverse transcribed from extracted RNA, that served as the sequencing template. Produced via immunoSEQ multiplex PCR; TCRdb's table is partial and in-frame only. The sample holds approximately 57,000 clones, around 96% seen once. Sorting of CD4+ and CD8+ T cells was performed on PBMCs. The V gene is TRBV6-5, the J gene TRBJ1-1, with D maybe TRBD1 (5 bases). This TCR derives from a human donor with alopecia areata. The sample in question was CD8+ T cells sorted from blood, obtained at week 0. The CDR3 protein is CASSYGAGSLNTEAFF. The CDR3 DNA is TGTGCCAGCAGTTACGGGGCGGGGAGTTTGAACACTGAAGCTTTCTTT.